These 25 T cell receptor beta chains were all obtained from the same sample, sequenced in a study of shared clonotypes between healthy human individuals. Measured with immunoSEQ multiplex PCR; TCRdb has only the in-frame clones, and not every one. The sample includes a few hundred thousand clones, 90% to 97% seen only once; the top ten take around 0.29%. The sample was memory CD8+ T cells sorted from blood. Subset indicated: CD45RO+ cells pooled with CCR7-negative TemRA cells. These receptors were taken from a man in his thirties or forties in good health.

This clone showed up just once. The chain combines TRBV6-5 with TRBJ2-1; TRBD2 agrees at 13 bases. Unmatched junction bases numbered 1, after V lost 3 bases and J lost 5 bases. Germline loops: CDR1 MNHEY, CDR2 SVGAGI. This CDR3 has 15 residues. The CDR3 is CASSYGLAGDNEQFF. In DNA form, the CDR3 reads TGTGCCAGCAGTTATGGACTAGCGGGAGACAATGAGCAGTTCTTC.

The rearrangement uses TRBV5-1 and TRBJ1-5, with a weak D call TRBD1 (5 bases). Germline assignment: CDR1 SGHRS and CDR2 YFSETQ. The CDR3 has 14 amino acids. With 2 bases removed from V and 6 bases from J, the gap between germline ends came to 12 bases. The CDR3 protein is CASSFLAGAQPQHF. For the CDR3, the DNA is TGCGCCAGCAGCTTTTTGGCCGGGGCTCAGCCCCAGCATTTT. The whole variable domain, filled in from reference TRBV5-1 and TRBJ1-5, reads KAGVTQTPRYLIKTRGQQVTLSCSPISGHRSVSWYQQTPGQGLQFLFEYFSETQRNKGNFPGRFSGRQFSNSRSEMNVSTLELGDSALYLCASSFLAGAQPQHFGDGTRLSIL.

Remarks on this clone: The sample has other DNA sequences that encode this CDR3 too. This chain uses TRBV10-3 with TRBJ1-5; no clear D gene. The CDR3 covers 13 residues. Trimming cost V 4 bases and J 2 bases, with 6 bases left between them. CDR1 and CDR2 (germline): ENHRY, SYGVKD. This CDR3 reads CAISGQGNQPQHF. CDR3 DNA: TGTGCCATCAGTGGTCAGGGCAATCAGCCCCAGCATTTT.

The CDR3 nucleotides read TGTGCCTGGACGACCCATGGGACCCAGTACTTC. The encoded protein is CAWTTHGTQYF. The rearrangement uses TRBV30 and TRBJ2-5; no firm D call. The CDR3 runs to 11 residues. The germline CDR1 and CDR2 sequences are GTSNPN and SVGIG (reference sequence). V lost 4 bases, J lost 7 bases, and 10 bases lay in between.

This chain joins TRBV29-1 and TRBJ2-3; TRBD1 matches at 8 bases. The CDR3 is 13 residues long. From germline, CDR1 is SQVTM and CDR2 ANQGSEA. Unmatched junction bases numbered 3, after V lost 6 bases and J lost 1 base. CDR3 nucleotide sequence: TGCAGCGTGCTGACAGGGGGCACAGATACGCAGTATTTT. This encodes CSVLTGGTDTQYF.

CDR3 DNA: TGTGCCAGCACGGGGGGGACGTACGAGCAGTACTTC. Its translation: CASTGGTYEQYF. The V and J genes are TRBV28 and TRBJ2-7; 8 bases align to TRBD2. V gave up 7 bases and J gave up 4 bases; unmatched junction bases: 3. The length of the CDR3 is 12 residues. Germline CDR1 is MDHEN and CDR2 is SYDVKM.

The rearrangement uses TRBV7-9 and TRBJ2-5; 8 bases are a match to TRBD2. Losses at the gene ends were 4 bases for V and 5 bases for J; bases not matched to a gene: 6. The CDR3 is 14 residues long. The V gene's germline CDR1 is SEHNR and CDR2 FQNEAQ (reference sequence). CDR3 coding DNA: TGTGCCAGCAGCTGGGGACTAGTAAAGGAGACCCAGTACTTC. Protein: CASSWGLVKETQYF.

The genes are TRBV28 and TRBJ2-7; 7 nucleotides agree with TRBD1. The V gene's germline CDR1 is MDHEN and CDR2 SYDVKM. The CDR3 spans 14 residues. Trimming at V came to 3 bases and at J to 5 bases, leaving 7 bases not matched to a gene. CDR3 coding DNA: TGTGCCAGCAGTTTTGCGGACAGGACGGACGAGCAGTACTTC. Protein sequence: CASSFADRTDEQYF. The complete variable domain, with remaining parts taken from reference TRBV28 and TRBJ2-7, reads DVKVTQSSRYLVKRTGEKVFLECVQDMDHENMFWYRQDPGLGLRLIYFSYDVKMKEKGDIPEGYSVSREKKERFSLILESASTNQTSMYLCASSFADRTDEQYFGPGTRLTVT.

The chain links TRBV7-6 to TRBJ2-3; 12 bases fit TRBD1. CDR1 and CDR2 (germline): SGHVS, FNYEAQ. This CDR3 comprises 18 residues. The V segment lost 0 bases and the J segment 0 bases; nucleotides outside the gene matches: 4. This chain's CDR3 is CASSLARGQGASTDTQYF. The CDR3, as DNA: TGTGCCAGCAGCTTAGCGCGGGGACAGGGGGCGAGCACAGATACGCAGTATTTT. Supplemented by reference TRBV7-6 and TRBJ2-3, the full variable domain reads GAGVSQSPRYKVTKRGQDVALRCDPISGHVSLYWYRQALGQGPEFLTYFNYEAQQDKSGLPNDRFSAERPEGSISTLTIQRTEQRDSAMYRCASSLARGQGASTDTQYFGPGTRLTVL.

V is TRBV7-2 and J is TRBJ2-6; 9 positions agree with TRBD1. This CDR3 contains 18 residues. The germline V gene encodes CDR1 SGHTA and CDR2 FQGNSA. The ends lost 5 bases at V and 0 bases at J; junction bases unmatched: 8. CDR3 loop: CASSPKGTGSSGANVLTF. The DNA for the CDR3 is TGTGCCAGCAGCCCAAAAGGGACAGGGAGCTCTGGGGCCAACGTCCTGACTTTC.

V and J are TRBV4-1 and TRBJ2-5; no firm D call. With 0 bases removed from V and 4 bases from J, the gap between germline ends came to 9 bases. This CDR3 is built from 14 residues. In germline, CDR1 is MGHRA, CDR2 YSYEKL. CDR3 DNA sequence: TGCGCCAGCAGCCAAGAGGGTTTTGGAGAGACCCAGTACTTC. This codes for CASSQEGFGETQYF.

CDR3 DNA: TGCAGCGTTGGACTAGCGCCAACCTACGAGCAGTACTTC. Residues: CSVGLAPTYEQYF. V and J are TRBV29-1 and TRBJ2-7; 8 positions agree with TRBD2. This CDR3 is built from 13 residues. With V trimmed by 4 bases and J by 2 bases, 4 bases remained unmatched. Germline V gene lookup returns CDR1 SQVTM and CDR2 ANQGSEA.

This chain connects TRBV5-1 to TRBJ1-1; D may be TRBD1 (5 bases). This CDR3 is built from 12 residues. CDR1 and CDR2 (germline): SGHRS, YFSETQ. V was shortened by 1 base and J by 6 bases, with 7 bases between the two germline ends. CDR3 protein: CASSLSGPEAFF. The DNA for the CDR3 is TGCGCCAGCAGCTTGTCGGGACCTGAAGCTTTCTTT.

CDR3 in amino acids: CASSEQGGETQYF. CDR3 nucleotide sequence: TGTGCCAGCTCAGAACAGGGAGGAGAGACCCAGTACTTC. The gene calls are TRBV18 and TRBJ2-5; D tentatively reads TRBD1 or TRBD2 (6 bases each). V lost 5 bases to trimming and J lost 4 bases, with 11 bases between them. The CDR3 runs to 13 residues. Germline lookup yields CDR1 KGHSH and CDR2 LQKENI. Full variable domain (missing parts from reference TRBV18 and TRBJ2-5): NAGVMQNPRHLVRRRGQEARLRCSPMKGHSHVYWYRQLPEEGLKFMVYLQKENIIDESGMPKERFSAEFPKEGPSILRIQQVVRGDSAAYFCASSEQGGETQYFGPGTRLLVL.

The V gene is TRBV30, the J gene TRBJ1-3, with a weak D call TRBD1 (5 bases). The V end was cut by 0 bases, the J end by 4 bases, with 13 bases between. Germline values: CDR1 GTSNPN, CDR2 SVGIG (reference sequence). CDR3 length: 15 residues. Here the CDR3 DNA reads TGTGCCTGGAGTGTACGGGGGACTTACGGAAACACCATATATTTT. The encoded protein is CAWSVRGTYGNTIYF.

Written as DNA, the CDR3 is TGCGCCAGCAGCCAAGTTCACTTCCCCTACGAGCAGTACTTC. Residues: CASSQVHFPYEQYF. This chain links TRBV4-1 with TRBJ2-7; no firm D call. CDR3 length: 14 amino acids. CDR1 and CDR2 (germline): MGHRA, YSYEKL. Trimming left V 1 base short and J 2 bases short, with 9 bases between.

The genes are TRBV6-1 and TRBJ2-7, with 11 bases fitting TRBD1. This CDR3 spans 16 amino acids. Trimming at V came to 4 bases and at J to 5 bases, leaving 10 bases not matched to a gene. The germline V gene has CDR1 MNHNS and CDR2 SASEGT. The CDR3 DNA reads as TGTGCCAGCAGTGCACCCGGCGGACAGGGGGCCCACGAGCAGTACTTC. Its protein product is CASSAPGGQGAHEQYF.

This chain connects TRBV18 to TRBJ2-6; D remains unclear. Germline CDR1 is KGHSH and CDR2 is LQKENI. This CDR3 contains 17 residues. With 5 bases removed from V and 5 bases from J, the gap between germline ends came to 19 bases. The CDR3 region is CASSINNLQSRANVLTF. CDR3 nucleotide sequence: TGTGCCAGCTCAATTAACAATTTACAAAGTCGGGCCAACGTCCTGACTTTC.

This clone was recorded only once. The chain links TRBV4-2 to TRBJ2-3, with no clear D. CDR1 and CDR2 from the germline V gene are LGHNA and YNFKEQ. The V end was cut by 0 bases, the J end by 2 bases, with 12 bases between. CDR3 length equals 16 residues. CDR3 in DNA: TGTGCCAGCAGCCAAGACCTGCACAGTGACACAGATACGCAGTATTTT. Its protein is CASSQDLHSDTDTQYF.

This chain joins TRBV11-2 and TRBJ2-7; 13 bases are a match to TRBD2. Germline lookup yields CDR1 SGHAT and CDR2 FQNNGV. The CDR3 length is 16 residues. Losses at the gene ends were 5 bases for V and 3 bases for J; bases not matched to a gene: 7. CDR3 in DNA: TGTGCCAGCAGCCCGAAACTAGCGGGAGGGATCTACGAGCAGTACTTC. Amino acids: CASSPKLAGGIYEQYF. The full variable domain, rest sourced from reference TRBV11-2 and TRBJ2-7, is EAGVAQSPRYKIIEKRQSVAFWCNPISGHATLYWYQQILGQGPKLLIQFQNNGVVDDSQLPKDRFSAERLKGVDSTLKIQPAKLEDSAVYLCASSPKLAGGIYEQYFGPGTRLTVT.

V is TRBV23-1 and J is TRBJ2-7; 9 nucleotides match TRBD1. TRBV23-1 is annotated as an ORF whose role is uncertain. V gave up 5 bases and J gave up 3 bases; unmatched junction bases: 11. The CDR3 runs to 16 residues. In DNA form, the CDR3 reads TGCGCCAGCAGTATCTACACTACAGGGGGCGTCTACGAGCAGTACTTC. It specifies CASSIYTTGGVYEQYF.

This clone appeared a single time. The rearrangement joins TRBV27 to TRBJ1-3, with a weak D call TRBD1 (5 bases). Per the germline V gene, CDR1 is MNHEY and CDR2 is SMNVEV (reference sequence). V gave up 6 bases and J gave up 0 bases, with 15 bases separating them. This CDR3 comprises 16 residues. The CDR3 sequence is CASSQTGGSSGNTIYF. The CDR3 DNA reads as TGTGCCAGCAGCCAAACGGGGGGGAGCTCTGGAAACACCATATATTTT.

Concerning this clone: The sample carries other DNA sequences with the same CDR3. The CDR3 protein is CASRGLYNEQFF. CDR3 nucleotide sequence: TGTGCCAGCAGGGGCCTATACAATGAGCAGTTCTTC. The chain recombines TRBV6-1 with TRBJ2-1; D is unclear. Germline lookup yields CDR1 MNHNS and CDR2 SASEGT. Trimming removed 6 bases at V and 4 bases at J, with 7 bases between. This CDR3 has 12 residues.

The rearrangement uses TRBV5-1 and TRBJ1-3; D remains unclear. CDR3 length: 14 amino acids. Trimming removed 0 bases at V and 3 bases at J, with 7 bases between. Looked up from germline, CDR1 is SGHRS and CDR2 is YFSETQ. This CDR3 is CASSLEGGGNTIYF. Written as DNA, the CDR3 is TGCGCCAGCAGCTTGGAGGGAGGTGGAAACACCATATATTTT.

V and J are TRBV30 and TRBJ1-1; D not resolved. V lost 1 base to trimming and J lost 1 base, with 4 bases between them. CDR1 GTSNPN and CDR2 SVGIG come from the germline V gene (reference sequence). This CDR3 has 12 residues. This chain's CDR3 is CAWSGQNTEAFF. Here the CDR3 DNA reads TGTGCCTGGAGTGGACAGAACACTGAAGCTTTCTTT.